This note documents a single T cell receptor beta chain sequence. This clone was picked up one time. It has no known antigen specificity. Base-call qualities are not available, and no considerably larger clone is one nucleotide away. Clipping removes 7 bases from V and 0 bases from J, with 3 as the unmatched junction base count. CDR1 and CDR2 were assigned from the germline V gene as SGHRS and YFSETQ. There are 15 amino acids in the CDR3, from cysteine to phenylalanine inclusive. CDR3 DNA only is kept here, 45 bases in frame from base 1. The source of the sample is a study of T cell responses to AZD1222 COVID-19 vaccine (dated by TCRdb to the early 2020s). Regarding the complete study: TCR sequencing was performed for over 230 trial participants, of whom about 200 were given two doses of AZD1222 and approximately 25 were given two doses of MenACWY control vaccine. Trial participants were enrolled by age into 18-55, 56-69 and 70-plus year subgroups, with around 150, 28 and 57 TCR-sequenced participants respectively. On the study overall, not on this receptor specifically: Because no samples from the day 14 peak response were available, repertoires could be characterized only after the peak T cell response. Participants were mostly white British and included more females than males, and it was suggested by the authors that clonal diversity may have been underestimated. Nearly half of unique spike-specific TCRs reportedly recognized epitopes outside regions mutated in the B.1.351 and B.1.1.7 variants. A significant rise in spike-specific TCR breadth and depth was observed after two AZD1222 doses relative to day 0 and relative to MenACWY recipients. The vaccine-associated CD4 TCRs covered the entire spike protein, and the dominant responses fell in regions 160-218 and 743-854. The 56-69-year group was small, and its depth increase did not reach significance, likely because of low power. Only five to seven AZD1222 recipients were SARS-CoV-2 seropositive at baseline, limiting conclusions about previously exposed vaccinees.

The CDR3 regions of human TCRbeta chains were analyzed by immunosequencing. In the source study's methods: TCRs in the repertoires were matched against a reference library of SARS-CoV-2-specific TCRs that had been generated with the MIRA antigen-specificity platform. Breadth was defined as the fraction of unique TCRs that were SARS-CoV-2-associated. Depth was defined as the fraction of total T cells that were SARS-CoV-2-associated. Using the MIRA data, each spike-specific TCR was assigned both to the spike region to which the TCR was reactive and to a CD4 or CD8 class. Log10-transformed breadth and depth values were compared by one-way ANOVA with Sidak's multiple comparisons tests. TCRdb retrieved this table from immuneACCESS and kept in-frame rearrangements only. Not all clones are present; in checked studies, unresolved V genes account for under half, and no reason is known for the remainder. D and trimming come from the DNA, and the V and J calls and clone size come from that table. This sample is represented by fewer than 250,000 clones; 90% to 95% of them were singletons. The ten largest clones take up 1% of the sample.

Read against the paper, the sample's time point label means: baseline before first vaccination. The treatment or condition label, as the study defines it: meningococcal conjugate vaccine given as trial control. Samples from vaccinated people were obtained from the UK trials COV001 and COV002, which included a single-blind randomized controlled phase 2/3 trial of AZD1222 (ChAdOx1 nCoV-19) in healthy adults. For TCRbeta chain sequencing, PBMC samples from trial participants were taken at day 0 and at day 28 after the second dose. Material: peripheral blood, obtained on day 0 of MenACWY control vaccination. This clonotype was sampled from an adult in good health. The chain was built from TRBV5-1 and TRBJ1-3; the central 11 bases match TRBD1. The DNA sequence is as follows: TGCGCCAGCGGGACAGGGGGTACCTCTGGAAACACCATATATTTT. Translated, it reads CASGTGGTSGNTIYF. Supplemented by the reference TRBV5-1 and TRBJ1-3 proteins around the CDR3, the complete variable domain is KAGVTQTPRYLIKTRGQQVTLSCSPISGHRSVSWYQQTPGQGLQFLFEYFSETQRNKGNFPGRFSGRQFSNSRSEMNVSTLELGDSALYLCASGTGGTSGNTIYFGEGSWLTVV.